The 13 T cell receptor beta chains below come from one sample, sequenced in a study of shared clonotypes between healthy human individuals. Using immunoSEQ multiplex PCR, the repertoire was profiled, and TCRdb retains in-frame clones only, with some absent. There are some 2,400,000 clones in the sample; more than 90% occur only once, and about 0.13% lies in the top ten. Material for sequencing was naive CD4+ T cells sorted from blood. Described subset: CD45RA+ positively selected. All receptors come from a man aged 18 to 30 in good health.

The chain has TRBV30 and TRBJ1-2; D possibly corresponds to TRBD1 (6 bases). This CDR3 has 15 amino acids. From germline, CDR1 is GTSNPN and CDR2 SVGIG (reference sequence). Trimming pared 4 bases from V and 0 bases from J, leaving 15 bases between. CDR3 loop: CAWTFRGKSNYGYTF. DNA for the CDR3: TGTGCCTGGACTTTCAGGGGAAAGTCTAACTATGGCTACACCTTC. The whole variable domain, filled in from reference TRBV30 and TRBJ1-2, reads SQTIHQWPATLVQPVGSPLSLECTVEGTSNPNLYWYRQAAGRGLQLLFYSVGIGQISSEVPQNLSASRPQDRQFILSSKKLLLSDSGFYLCAWTFRGKSNYGYTFGSGTRLTVV.

Turning to this clone: Germline and junction disagree at one end, which may indicate a read error. This chain connects TRBV20-1 to TRBJ1-2, with D hard to call. CDR3 length: 11 amino acids. Per the germline V gene, CDR1 is DFQATT and CDR2 is SNEGSKA (reference sequence). CDR3 amino acids: CLGYGNYGYTF. In DNA, the CDR3 is TGTCTGGGGTACGGTAACTATGGCTACACCTTC.

The chain couples TRBV7-9 to TRBJ2-3; TRBD2 aligns across 8 bases. The CDR3 is made up of 16 amino acids. V dropped 4 bases and J dropped 4; count of bases not matched to a gene: 10. The germline CDR1 and CDR2 sequences are SEHNR and FQNEAQ (reference sequence). CDR3: CASSSTGGAGADTQYF. The CDR3 region has the DNA TGTGCCAGCAGCTCGACCGGGGGGGCCGGGGCAGATACGCAGTATTTT.

Of note for this clone: At the DNA level, this CDR3 is encoded by other sequences in the same sample as well. J is TRBJ2-3 and V is TRBV5-1; TRBD1 agrees at 9 bases. Germline V CDR1 and CDR2: SGHRS, YFSETQ. V trimming: 1 base; J trimming: 0 bases; junction bases outside the gene matches: 0. CDR3 length: 15 residues. CDR3 bases: TGCGCCAGCAGCTTGACAGGGGGCAGCACAGATACGCAGTATTTT. This gives the protein CASSLTGGSTDTQYF.

Concerning this clone: The same CDR3 arises from other DNA sequences in this sample as well. This rearrangement joins TRBV5-6 to TRBJ2-7; a possible D gene is TRBD2 (5 bases). V lost 0 bases and J lost 4, with 14 bases in between. This CDR3 is built from 15 residues. Per the germline V gene, CDR1 is SGHDT and CDR2 is YYEEEE. CDR3 in DNA: TGTGCCAGCAGCTTGGAACCCGGGAATAGTTACGAGCAGTACTTC. As protein: CASSLEPGNSYEQYF.

The chain carries TRBV5-6 and TRBJ1-4; no definite D call. This CDR3 has 15 residues. Germline values: CDR1 SGHDT, CDR2 YYEEEE. V was trimmed by 4 bases and J by 0 bases, leaving 10 bases between them. The CDR3 DNA follows: TGTGCCAGCAGCCGCCTCACAACAACTAATGAAAAACTGTTTTTT. Its translation: CASSRLTTTNEKLFF.

The chain uses TRBV5-1 and TRBJ2-5, with 8 bases matching TRBD2. J lost 1 base, V lost 2 bases, and 4 bases had no gene match. Germline V gives CDR1 SGHRS, CDR2 YFSETQ. This CDR3 is built from 15 residues. The CDR3 nucleotides are TGCGCCAGCAGCTTTGGGGGGACTAGCCAAGAGACCCAGTACTTC. Its protein is CASSFGGTSQETQYF.

V and J are TRBV9 and TRBJ2-1; TRBD1 might be the D (5 bases). The CDR3 has 14 residues. Looked up from germline, CDR1 is SGDLS and CDR2 is YYNGEE. Between the trimmed V and J ends, which lost 3 bases and 7 bases, there was a span of 14 bases. CDR3: CASSAMGRENEQFF. CDR3 coding DNA: TGTGCCAGCAGCGCTATGGGGCGAGAAAATGAGCAGTTCTTC.

The chain is built from TRBV30 and TRBJ1-2; D is uncertain. There are 12 residues in the CDR3. Germline values: CDR1 GTSNPN, CDR2 SVGIG (reference sequence). The V end was cut by 0 bases, the J end by 7 bases, with 9 bases between. The CDR3 sequence is CAWSVNDFGYTF. DNA for the CDR3: TGTGCCTGGAGTGTAAACGATTTTGGCTACACCTTC. The full variable domain, in which reference TRBV30 and TRBJ1-2 provide the parts outside the CDR3, is SQTIHQWPATLVQPVGSPLSLECTVEGTSNPNLYWYRQAAGRGLQLLFYSVGIGQISSEVPQNLSASRPQDRQFILSSKKLLLSDSGFYLCAWSVNDFGYTFGSGTRLTVV.

This chain uses TRBV5-1 with TRBJ2-7; TRBD2 matches at 9 bases. With 4 bases clipped from V and 5 bases from J, the junction kept 10 bases outside the gene matches. There are 15 residues in the CDR3. Germline V gene lookup returns CDR1 SGHRS and CDR2 YFSETQ. The CDR3: CASSPAGGEGDEQYF. The CDR3 DNA reads TGCGCCAGCAGCCCGGCGGGAGGGGAGGGTGACGAGCAGTACTTC.

The chain carries TRBV30 and TRBJ1-6; D not certain. This CDR3 comprises 11 residues. V lost 4 bases and J 7 bases, leaving 5 bases between the germline ends. Germline CDR1 and CDR2: GTSNPN and SVGIG (reference sequence). CDR3 loop: CAWTSNSPLHF. In DNA, the CDR3 is TGTGCCTGGACCTCAAATTCACCCCTCCACTTT.

The chain has TRBV6-5 and TRBJ1-6, with 8 bases that match TRBD1. The germline gives CDR1 MNHEY, CDR2 SVGAGI. With 3 bases clipped from V and 8 bases from J, the junction kept 6 bases outside the gene matches. The CDR3 covers 15 residues. CDR3 residues: CASSYLRTGHSPLHF. CDR3 bases: TGTGCCAGCAGTTATCTACGGACAGGGCATTCACCCCTCCACTTT.

V gene TRBV9 combines with J gene TRBJ2-2, with D uncertain. CDR3 length equals 12 residues. Germline CDR1 SGDLS, CDR2 YYNGEE. Trimming took 4 bases from V and 6 from J, leaving 7 bases between them. The CDR3 loop is CASSLRSGELFF. CDR3 sequence (DNA): TGTGCCAGCAGCCTGAGGTCCGGGGAGCTGTTTTTT.